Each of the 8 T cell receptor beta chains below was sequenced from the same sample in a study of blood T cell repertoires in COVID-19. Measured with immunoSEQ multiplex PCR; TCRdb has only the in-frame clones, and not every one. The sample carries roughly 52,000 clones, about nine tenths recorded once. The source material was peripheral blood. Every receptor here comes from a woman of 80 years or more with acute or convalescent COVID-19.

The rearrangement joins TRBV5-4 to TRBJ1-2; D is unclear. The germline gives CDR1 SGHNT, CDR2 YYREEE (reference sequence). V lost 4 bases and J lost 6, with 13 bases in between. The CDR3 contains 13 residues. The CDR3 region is CASSRIGGDGYTF. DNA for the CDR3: TGTGCCAGCAGCCGCATTGGCGGGGATGGCTACACCTTC.

The CDR3 loop is CASSPPGQGNTGELFF. The CDR3 DNA is TGTGCCAGCAGCCCCCCCGGGCAGGGTAACACCGGGGAGCTGTTTTTT. The rearrangement joins TRBV3-1 (or the pseudogene TRBV3-2) to TRBJ2-2, with D perhaps matching TRBD1 (5 bases). Looked up from germline, CDR1 is LGHDT and CDR2 is YNNKEL (reference sequence). Trimming stripped 4 bases from V and 2 bases from J, with 14 bases between. This CDR3 contains 16 residues.

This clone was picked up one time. The CDR3 nucleotides read TGTGCCAGCAGTTATCCACCTAGCGGCCTAGCCAAAAACATTCAGTACTTC. Encoded protein: CASSYPPSGLAKNIQYF. V usage is TRBV6-2 or TRBV6-3 and J usage is TRBJ2-4; 7 bases align to TRBD2. The V and J ends lost 3 bases and 0 bases, in that order; junction bases with no gene match: 8. The CDR3 is 17 residues long. The germline gives CDR1 MNHEY, CDR2 SVGEGT.

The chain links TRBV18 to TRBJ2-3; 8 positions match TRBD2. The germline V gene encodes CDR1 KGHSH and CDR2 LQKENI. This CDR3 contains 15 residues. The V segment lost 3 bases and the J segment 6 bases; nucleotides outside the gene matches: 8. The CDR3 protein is CASSPSGGAGDTQYF. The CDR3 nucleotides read TGTGCCAGCTCACCTTCCGGGGGGGCCGGGGATACGCAGTATTTT. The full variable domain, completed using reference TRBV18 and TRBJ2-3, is NAGVMQNPRHLVRRRGQEARLRCSPMKGHSHVYWYRQLPEEGLKFMVYLQKENIIDESGMPKERFSAEFPKEGPSILRIQQVVRGDSAAYFCASSPSGGAGDTQYFGPGTRLTVL.

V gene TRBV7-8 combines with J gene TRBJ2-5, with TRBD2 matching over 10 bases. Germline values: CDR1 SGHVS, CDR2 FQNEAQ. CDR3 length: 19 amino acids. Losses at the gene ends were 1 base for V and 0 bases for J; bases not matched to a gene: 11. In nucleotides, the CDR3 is TGTGCCAGCAGCTTAGGTCTAGCGGGGGCCTTGAGCGACCAAGAGACCCAGTACTTC. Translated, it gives CASSLGLAGALSDQETQYF.

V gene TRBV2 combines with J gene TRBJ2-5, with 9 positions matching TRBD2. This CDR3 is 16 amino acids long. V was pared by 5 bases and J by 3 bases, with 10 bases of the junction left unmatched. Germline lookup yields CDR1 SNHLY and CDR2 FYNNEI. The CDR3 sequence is CASSRDRAGGKETQYF. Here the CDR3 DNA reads TGTGCCAGCAGTCGCGATAGAGCGGGGGGTAAAGAGACCCAGTACTTC.

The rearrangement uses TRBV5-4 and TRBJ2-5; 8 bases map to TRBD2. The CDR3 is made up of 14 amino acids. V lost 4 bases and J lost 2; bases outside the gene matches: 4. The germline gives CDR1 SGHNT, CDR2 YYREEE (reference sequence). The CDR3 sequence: CASSLGGGQETQYF. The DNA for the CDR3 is TGTGCCAGCAGCCTGGGCGGGGGGCAAGAGACCCAGTACTTC.

This CDR3 reads CASSFKASGGYTF. Written as DNA, the CDR3 is TGTGCCAGCAGCTTCAAGGCCTCGGGGGGCTACACCTTC. The V and J genes are TRBV7-9 and TRBJ1-2, with D hard to call. There are 13 residues in the CDR3. The V end lost 3 bases, the J end lost 8 bases, and 13 bases lay between the germline ends. Germline V gene lookup returns CDR1 SEHNR and CDR2 FQNEAQ (reference sequence).